The 23 T cell receptor beta chains in this list originate from one sample, sequenced in a study of T cells in Graves' hyperthyroidism and ophthalmopathy. RNA transcripts yielded amplified TCR beta CDR3 regions. An initial round of RT-PCR targeting the TCR CDR3 relied on the HTBI primer set. One entry per CDR3 protein, called by TCRdb with MiXCR from the multiplex PCR reads. The data show over 700,000 distinct CDR3 sequences, with 35% seen just once and about a third held by the top ten. Sequenced material: blood. The receptors originated from a woman between 40 and 50 years old with Graves' hyperthyroidism.

In this sample, this clonotype turned up a few times. The V and J genes are TRBV5-4 and TRBJ1-3, with 7 bases aligning to TRBD1. Trimming took 5 bases from V and 6 from J; bases not matched to a gene: 14. Germline lookup yields CDR1 SGHNT and CDR2 YYREEE (reference sequence). The CDR3 contains 16 residues. CDR3 DNA sequence: TGTGCCAGCAGTACAAGTACAGGGGCCAATTTAAACACCATATATTTT. Its translation: CASSTSTGANLNTIYF.

Only a few counts were recorded for this clonotype. One base away lies a much larger clone, so this may be a sequencing read error. The rearrangement links TRBV10-3 to TRBJ2-2; D is ambiguous. The germline CDR1 and CDR2 sequences are ENHRY and SYGVKD. CDR3 length: 17 amino acids. Trimming stripped 0 bases from V and 0 bases from J, with 11 bases between. The CDR3 DNA reads as TGTGCCATCAGTGAGTCGTCCAGCCCCGCGAACACCGGGGAGCTGTTTTTT. Protein product: CAISESSSPANTGELFF.

CDR3 DNA sequence: TGCAGCGTTGCGGGCAGCACCAATGAAAAACTGTTTTTT. Amino acids: CSVAGSTNEKLFF. The gene calls are TRBV29-1 and TRBJ1-4; the D is unclear. Germline loops: CDR1 SQVTM, CDR2 ANQGSEA. V lost 4 bases and J lost 5, with 11 bases in between. CDR3 length: 13 amino acids.

This clonotype was picked up many times. The V gene is TRBV7-9, the J gene TRBJ2-7; perhaps TRBD2 as D (6 bases). Trimming removed 5 bases at V and 5 bases at J, with 19 bases between. Germline V gene lookup returns CDR1 SEHNR and CDR2 FQNEAQ (reference sequence). The CDR3 consists of 15 residues. The CDR3 DNA sequence: TGTGCCAGCAGCCCAACGGGGGTTGGAATGGACGAGCAGTACTTC. Protein: CASSPTGVGMDEQYF.

The rearrangement uses TRBV19 and TRBJ2-7; D is perhaps TRBD2 (6 bases). The DNA end is a closer match to TRBJ2-1, so the J assignment may be wrong. The CDR3 is 13 residues long. Germline V CDR1 and CDR2: LNHDA, SQIVND (reference sequence). In DNA, the CDR3 is TGTGCCAGTAGTATAAGCCTAGCGAATGAGCAGTTCTTC. This codes for CASSISLANEQFF.

The V call is TRBV20-1, the J call TRBJ1-2; 9 nucleotides agree with TRBD1. The V segment lost 7 bases and the J segment 8 bases; nucleotides outside the gene matches: 11. The CDR3 extends over 13 amino acids. Germline CDR1 and CDR2: DFQATT and SNEGSKA (reference sequence). In nucleotides, the CDR3 is TGCAGTGAACAGGGGGCTACATCGGAGGGCTACACCTTC. Translation: CSEQGATSEGYTF.

The sample holds many counts of this clonotype. The chain combines TRBV7-9 with TRBJ1-1; possibly TRBD1 for D (5 bases). Per germline, CDR1 SEHNR and CDR2 FQNEAQ (reference sequence). Deletions cut 0 bases from V and 0 bases from J, with 8 bases between. The CDR3 loop spans 15 amino acids. The CDR3: CASSLAGGLNTEAFF. For the CDR3, the DNA is TGTGCCAGCAGCTTAGCGGGGGGGTTGAACACTGAAGCTTTCTTT.

This clonotype was seen more than once but under ten times. V and J are TRBV6-5 and TRBJ1-2; 8 nucleotides line up with TRBD1. The CDR3 loop spans 14 amino acids. CDR1 is MNHEY, CDR2 SVGAGI, per germline. J gave up 3 bases and V 4 bases, and 4 bases lay outside the gene matches. The CDR3 nucleotides are TGTGCCAGCAGTTCGGGACAGGCCTACTATGGCTACACCTTC. The encoded protein is CASSSGQAYYGYTF.

The gene calls are TRBV7-9 and TRBJ1-1; D uncertain. The CDR3 spans 15 residues. CDR1 is SEHNR and CDR2 is FQNEAQ in the germline V gene (reference sequence). V dropped 0 bases and J dropped 0 bases, with 8 bases sitting between them. CDR3 sequence reads: CASSLAGMLNTEAFF. CDR3 nucleotides: TGTGCCAGCAGCTTAGCAGGCATGTTGAACACTGAAGCTTTCTTT.

V usage is TRBV10-3 and J usage is TRBJ2-3; 10 positions match TRBD1. Unmatched junction bases numbered 6, after V lost 3 bases and J lost 0 bases. The V gene's germline CDR1 is ENHRY and CDR2 SYGVKD. The CDR3 contains 17 residues. The CDR3 region is CAISESLGQGSTDTQYF. As DNA, the CDR3 is TGTGCCATCAGTGAATCCCTGGGACAGGGGAGCACAGATACGCAGTATTTT.

The chain joins TRBV7-2 to TRBJ1-4; 8 positions match TRBD1. This CDR3 is built from 15 residues. The germline V gene has CDR1 SGHTA and CDR2 FQGNSA. V was pared by 6 bases and J by 8 bases, with 11 bases of the junction left unmatched. CDR3 DNA: TGTGCCAGCAGGTCCGACGGGACAGGAGACGAAAAACTGTTTTTT. Translating gives CASRSDGTGDEKLFF.

The V and J genes are TRBV6-6 and TRBJ2-7, with D tentatively TRBD1 (6 bases). The CDR3 extends over 12 amino acids. V gave up 3 bases and J gave up 5 bases, with 8 bases separating them. Germline lookup yields CDR1 MNHNY and CDR2 SVGAGI (reference sequence). The CDR3 nucleotides read TGTGCCAGCAGTTATGCAGGGGACGAGCAGTACTTC. Protein: CASSYAGDEQYF.

This clonotype was observed a few times. The CDR3 is CASSQDGRGSGYTF. The CDR3 DNA reads TGCGCCAGCAGCCAAGATGGCAGAGGATCCGGCTACACCTTC. This rearrangement joins TRBV4-3 to TRBJ1-2; D gene unclear. The V end was cut by 0 bases, the J end by 8 bases, with 13 bases between. Germline lookup yields CDR1 LGHNA and CDR2 YSLEER. The CDR3 runs 14 residues.

The chain has TRBV7-8 and TRBJ2-1; 11 positions agree with TRBD2. This CDR3 is 15 amino acids long. Germline values: CDR1 SGHVS, CDR2 FQNEAQ. V was pared by 4 bases and J by 7 bases, with 6 bases of the junction left unmatched. The CDR3 DNA follows: TGTGCCAGCAGCTCTACTAGCGGGAGCGTTAATGAGCAGTTCTTC. Residues: CASSSTSGSVNEQFF.

Concerning this clonotype itself: A read error may produce the germline difference seen at one junction end. The rearrangement uses TRBV7-2 and TRBJ2-5, with D maybe TRBD2 (5 bases). CDR1 is SGHTA, CDR2 FQGNSA, per germline. CDR3 size: 14 residues. The CDR3 reads CASSQVYPGETQYF. The CDR3 DNA follows: TGCGCCAGCAGCCAAGTTTACCCGGGGGAGACCCAGTACTTC.

Comment on this clonotype: A junction end diverges from the germline sequence, so it may reflect a read error. CDR3 DNA sequence: TGTAGCGTCCACCCCGGGACAGGGGAACTTCACTATGGCTACACCTTC. This encodes CSVHPGTGELHYGYTF. The chain uses TRBV29-1 and TRBJ1-2; 10 bases agree with TRBD1. This CDR3 comprises 16 residues. The V gene's germline CDR1 is SQVTM and CDR2 ANQGSEA.

The V and J genes are TRBV11-2 and TRBJ2-7; unclear D gene. Germline V gives CDR1 SGHAT, CDR2 FQNNGV. This CDR3 is built from 14 residues. V lost 0 bases to trimming and J lost 3 bases, with 9 bases between them. CDR3 loop: CASSLDDPDYEQYF. The CDR3 DNA is TGTGCCAGCAGCTTAGATGACCCCGACTACGAGCAGTACTTC.

This clonotype was seen only once. The CDR3 reads CASRSGTGGKGYTF. Written as DNA, the CDR3 is TGTGCCAGCAGGTCCGGGACAGGGGGGAAGGGCTACACCTTC. The chain carries TRBV28 and TRBJ1-2; TRBD1 matches at 11 bases. The V gene's germline CDR1 is MDHEN and CDR2 SYDVKM. CDR3 length equals 14 residues. The ends lost 6 bases at V and 8 bases at J; junction bases unmatched: 8.

Many counts were recorded for this clonotype. The chain links TRBV7-9 to TRBJ1-1; the D is unclear. This CDR3 is 14 amino acids long. Germline V gene data show CDR1 as SEHNR and CDR2 as FQNEAQ (reference sequence). The ends were cut back, 1 base at V and 4 bases at J, with 10 bases in the middle. The CDR3 DNA reads TGTGCCAGCAGCTTAGTATTGGCAGGCACTGAAGCTTTCTTT. Translating it yields CASSLVLAGTEAFF.

V gene TRBV11-2 combines with J gene TRBJ2-2, with 7 bases aligning to TRBD2. Looked up from germline, CDR1 is SGHAT and CDR2 is FQNNGV. J was trimmed by 7 bases and V by 5 bases; bases with no gene match: 13. The CDR3 totals 16 residues. CDR3 bases: TGTGCCAGCAGCCCGGTTAGACTAGCCCTATACGGGGAGCTGTTTTTT. It translates to CASSPVRLALYGELFF.

This sequence joins TRBV2 and TRBJ2-7, with D possibly matching TRBD2 (5 bases). The CDR3 runs 14 residues. With 3 bases removed from V and 3 bases from J, the gap between germline ends came to 12 bases. Germline-derived CDR1 and CDR2 are SNHLY and FYNNEI. The CDR3 sequence: CASSDWRADYEQYF. For the CDR3, the DNA is TGTGCCAGCAGTGATTGGCGGGCCGACTACGAGCAGTACTTC.

This chain joins TRBV19 and TRBJ2-7; TRBD2 might be the D (7 bases). Near its end, the DNA agrees better with TRBJ2-1, so the J call may be wrong. CDR1 is LNHDA, CDR2 SQIVND, per germline (reference sequence). This CDR3 region has 12 residues. CDR3 sequence: CASRGGGNEQFF. The CDR3 DNA reads as TGTGCCAGTAGAGGGGGGGGCAATGAGCAGTTCTTC.

The V call is TRBV6-1, the J call TRBJ2-7, with 7 bases matching TRBD2. V shed 6 bases and J 7 bases; nucleotides not matched to a gene: 18. The germline V gene encodes CDR1 MNHNS and CDR2 SASEGT. The CDR3 length is 16 residues. CDR3 nucleotide sequence: TGTGCCAGCAGATCCGAGATAGCGGGCTCCAAGAGGGAGCAGTACTTC. Encoded protein: CASRSEIAGSKREQYF.